The 8 T cell receptor beta chains presented below share a single source sample, sequenced in a study of T cell repertoires in cytomegalovirus infection. TCRdb re-called the reads through MiXCR, storing one row per CDR3 protein. Here the sample spans 700,000 to 950,000 distinct CDR3 sequences, approximately 29% being singletons. No antigen has been identified for these receptors. This material consisted of cultured CD8+ T cells from PBMCs, taken from culture after CMV antigen stimulation. These receptors all come from a human donor in good health (CMV status not recorded). Some clones in this sample may be carry-over from other donors' samples.

The chain has TRBV12-3 or TRBV12-4 and TRBJ2-4, with 7 bases matching TRBD1. V was clipped by 1 base and J by 4 bases; unmatched bases: 1. The CDR3 is 14 amino acids. CDR3 amino acids: CASSLGDSKNIQYF. In nucleotides, the CDR3 is TGTGCCAGCAGTTTAGGGGACAGTAAAAACATTCAGTACTTC.

The sample holds one count of this clonotype. The chain employs TRBV11-2 and TRBJ2-1, with TRBD2 matching over 10 bases. V was clipped by 4 bases and J by 5 bases; unmatched bases: 8. Germline V gene lookup returns CDR1 SGHAT and CDR2 FQNNGV. The length of the CDR3 is 16 residues. The CDR3: CASSSAVLAGNNEQFF. The CDR3 bases are TGTGCCAGCAGCTCAGCTGTACTAGCGGGGAACAATGAGCAGTTCTTC. The entire variable domain, with the rest obtained from reference TRBV11-2 and TRBJ2-1, is as follows: EAGVAQSPRYKIIEKRQSVAFWCNPISGHATLYWYQQILGQGPKLLIQFQNNGVVDDSQLPKDRFSAERLKGVDSTLKIQPAKLEDSAVYLCASSSAVLAGNNEQFFGPGTRLTVL.

With respect to this clonotype: A much larger clone is a single base away; this may be a read error. The chain recombines TRBV7-6 with TRBJ2-5, with 9 bases matching TRBD1. The CDR3 length is 16 residues. Germline CDR1 and CDR2: SGHVS and FNYEAQ. CDR3 sequence: CASSSGTGISQETQNF. The CDR3 region has the DNA TGTGCCAGCAGCTCTGGGACAGGGATATCACAAGAGACCCAGAACTTC.

This clonotype was seen many times. The chain joins TRBV7-2 to TRBJ2-5; D not certain. V gave up 2 bases and J gave up 6 bases, with 10 bases separating them. This CDR3 comprises 13 residues. The germline CDR1 and CDR2 sequences are SGHTA and FQGNSA. CDR3 nucleotides: TGTGCCAGCAGCTTATATGGGGTCCAGACCCAGTACTTC. This encodes CASSLYGVQTQYF.

This clonotype was seen ten or more times. This sequence joins TRBV7-2 and TRBJ1-6; 7 bases fit TRBD1. The V segment lost 5 bases and the J segment 0 bases; nucleotides outside the gene matches: 13. Germline V gene lookup returns CDR1 SGHTA and CDR2 FQGNSA. There are 19 residues in the CDR3. CDR3 residues: CASSLPGGWGSSYNSPLHF. DNA of the CDR3: TGTGCCAGCAGCCTCCCAGGGGGGTGGGGTAGCTCCTATAATTCACCCCTCCACTTT. The whole variable domain, remainder taken from reference TRBV7-2 and TRBJ1-6, is GAGVSQSPSNKVTEKGKDVELRCDPISGHTALYWYRQSLGQGLEFLIYFQGNSAPDKSGLPSDRFSAERTGGSVSTLTIQRTQQEDSAVYLCASSLPGGWGSSYNSPLHFGNGTRLTVT.

This chain links TRBV6-1 with TRBJ2-3, with D perhaps TRBD1 or TRBD2 (5 bases each). Germline CDR1 is MNHNS and CDR2 is SASEGT. The germline V and J ends were trimmed by 7 bases and 6 bases, with 17 bases remaining between them. This CDR3 has 14 residues. Here the CDR3 DNA reads TGTGCCAGCACCCCGGGACCCACCTCCGATACGCAGTATTTT. Translated: CASTPGPTSDTQYF.

As for this clonotype: A much larger clonotype is one base distant, so this may be a read error. The chain's CDR3 is CASRSIAGANTDTQYF. In nucleotides, the CDR3 is TGTGCCAGCAGATCGATAGCGGGGGCAAACACAGATACGCAGTATTTT. The rearrangement links TRBV12-3 or TRBV12-4 to TRBJ2-3; TRBD2 agrees at 9 bases. V was pared by 6 bases and J by 2 bases, with 9 bases of the junction left unmatched. The CDR3 loop spans 16 amino acids.

This clonotype was counted only a few times. The chain joins TRBV2 to TRBJ2-7; the D gene is possibly TRBD2 (6 bases). This CDR3 is built from 14 residues. Trimming pared 4 bases from V and 2 bases from J, leaving 12 bases between. Germline loops: CDR1 SNHLY, CDR2 FYNNEI. The CDR3 spells CASSGRGYTYEQYF. CDR3 DNA sequence: TGTGCCAGCAGTGGGAGGGGCTACACCTACGAGCAGTACTTC.